Shown below are 20 T cell receptor beta chains from a single sample sequenced in a study of T and B cells in COVID-19 patients. Multiplex PCR with BIOMED2 TRB-A/B primer pools amplified TRB rearrangements. TCRdb reanalysed the multiplex PCR reads using MiXCR and keeps one entry per CDR3 protein. The data show around 30,000 distinct CDR3 sequences, with over 25% seen just once and 1.7% held by the top ten. TRB was amplified from approximately 250-480 ng of blood genomic DNA. Sequencing was performed on blood. The source is a human donor who had recovered from COVID-19.

The chain recombines TRBV15 with TRBJ2-1; 9 nucleotides agree with TRBD2. V gave up 3 bases and J gave up 4 bases; unmatched junction bases: 7. Germline CDR1 reads LNHNV; CDR2 reads YYDKDF (reference sequence). The CDR3 has 16 residues. CDR3 residues: CATSRVSGRNYNEQFF. Here the CDR3 DNA reads TGTGCCACCAGCAGGGTCAGCGGGAGGAATTACAATGAGCAGTTCTTC.

This clonotype appeared a few times. Here the CDR3 reads CASSLDGIWGYTF. CDR3 sequence (DNA): TGTGCCAGCAGTTTGGACGGTATATGGGGCTACACCTTC. The V and J genes are TRBV12-3 or TRBV12-4 and TRBJ1-2; no firm D call. This CDR3 comprises 13 residues. V dropped 3 bases and J dropped 8 bases, with 13 bases sitting between them.

This clonotype is classed as medium-sized. The chain recombines TRBV11-1 with TRBJ1-4, with 9 positions matching TRBD1. The junction had 10 bases not matched to a gene; V was cut back by 5 bases and J by 3 bases. The CDR3 covers 17 residues. Germline lookup yields CDR1 SGHAT and CDR2 FQDESV (reference sequence). This chain's CDR3 is CASSPGTGYWSNEKLFF. The CDR3 DNA reads TGTGCCAGCAGCCCAGGGACAGGGTACTGGTCTAATGAAAAACTGTTTTTT.

This clonotype was observed a few times. The gene calls are TRBV27 and TRBJ1-5, with D tentatively TRBD1 (5 bases). Germline loops: CDR1 MNHEY, CDR2 SMNVEV (reference sequence). This CDR3 contains 14 residues. Trimming took 7 bases from V and 0 from J, leaving 10 bases between them. CDR3 DNA sequence: TGTGCCAGCAAAAGGGGTCATAGCAATCAGCCCCAGCATTTT. This codes for CASKRGHSNQPQHF.

V usage is TRBV5-1 and J usage is TRBJ2-3; 8 bases align to TRBD1. V was pared by 4 bases and J by 1 base, with 8 bases of the junction left unmatched. CDR1 and CDR2 (germline): SGHRS, YFSETQ. This CDR3 region has 16 residues. The DNA for the CDR3 is TGCGCCAGCAGCCGGGATGGACAGGGCCGCACAGATACGCAGTATTTT. Translation: CASSRDGQGRTDTQYF.

J is TRBJ1-1 and V is TRBV30, with 8 bases lining up with TRBD1. Losses at the gene ends were 5 bases for V and 2 bases for J; bases not matched to a gene: 7. This CDR3 has 14 amino acids. Germline V gene data show CDR1 as GTSNPN and CDR2 as SVGIG (reference sequence). Here the CDR3 reads CAWDRTGSNTEAFF. DNA of the CDR3: TGTGCCTGGGATAGGACAGGGAGTAACACTGAAGCTTTCTTT.

This clonotype was seen a few times. The V and J genes are TRBV6-2 or TRBV6-3 and TRBJ2-7, with D uncertain. The germline V gene has CDR1 MNHEY and CDR2 SVGEGT. The CDR3 loop spans 14 amino acids. Trimming shortened V by 0 bases and J by 3 bases, and 9 bases separated the two germline ends. The CDR3 loop is CASSYSGHGYEQYF. The CDR3, as DNA: TGTGCCAGCAGTTACTCGGGTCATGGCTACGAGCAGTACTTC.

Details on this clonotype: A much bigger clone sits one base away, suggesting this may be a read error. This chain joins TRBV6-5 and TRBJ2-5; TRBD2 aligns across 8 bases. The V gene's germline CDR1 is MNHEY and CDR2 SVGAGI. The CDR3 is 14 residues long. Germline trimming cut 7 bases from V and 5 bases from J; bases unmatched to any gene: 9. CDR3 protein: CASISSGSWETQYF. For the CDR3, the DNA is TGTGCCAGCATTTCAAGCGGGAGCTGGGAGACCCAGTACTTC.

Comment on this clonotype: The junction departs from germline at one end; a sequencing error may be responsible. This chain links TRBV4-3 with TRBJ2-1, with 7 bases matching TRBD1. Per germline, CDR1 LGHNA and CDR2 YSLEER. CDR3 size: 13 residues. In DNA, the CDR3 is TGTGCCAGCACACAATACAGGGGAGATGAGCAGTTCTTC. Amino acid sequence: CASTQYRGDEQFF.

The chain joins TRBV5-1 to TRBJ2-7; 9 nucleotides match TRBD2. Germline CDR1 reads SGHRS; CDR2 reads YFSETQ. The CDR3 is 14 amino acids. The junction had 1 base not matched to a gene; V was cut back by 2 bases and J by 1 base. CDR3 bases: TGCGCCAGCAGCTTCGGACTAGCGTCCTACGAGCAGTACTTC. This encodes CASSFGLASYEQYF. Supplemented by reference TRBV5-1 and TRBJ2-7, the full variable domain reads KAGVTQTPRYLIKTRGQQVTLSCSPISGHRSVSWYQQTPGQGLQFLFEYFSETQRNKGNFPGRFSGRQFSNSRSEMNVSTLELGDSALYLCASSFGLASYEQYFGPGTRLTVT.

The V and J genes are TRBV5-6 and TRBJ1-6; perhaps TRBD1 as D (6 bases). Trimming shortened V by 0 bases and J by 6 bases, and 16 bases separated the two germline ends. Germline V gene data show CDR1 as SGHDT and CDR2 as YYEEEE. This CDR3 region has 17 residues. The CDR3, as DNA: TGTGCCAGCAGCTTGGTGGTCCGGGTAGGGGGTAATTCACCCCTCCACTTT. As protein: CASSLVVRVGGNSPLHF.

The chain carries TRBV20-1 and TRBJ2-3; 12 bases agree with TRBD2. Losses at the gene ends were 5 bases for V and 0 bases for J; bases not matched to a gene: 3. The CDR3 spans 15 residues. The germline gives CDR1 DFQATT, CDR2 SNEGSKA (reference sequence). Written as DNA, the CDR3 is TGCAGTGCTCCTAGCGGGAGGGTCAGCACAGATACGCAGTATTTT. This gives the protein CSAPSGRVSTDTQYF.

Turning to this clonotype: This may be a read error, as it is one base from a much larger clone. The chain carries TRBV19 and TRBJ2-1; 12 bases align to TRBD1. This CDR3 is built from 15 residues. In germline, CDR1 is LNHDA, CDR2 SQIVND (reference sequence). Here the CDR3 reads CASKGGGQGANELFF. Written as DNA, the CDR3 is TGTGCCAGTAAGGGGGGGGGACAGGGGGCCAATGAGCTGTTCTTC.

This clonotype was seen repeatedly, ten times or more. This sequence joins TRBV29-1 and TRBJ1-2, with TRBD1 matching 7 bases. Germline V gives CDR1 SQVTM, CDR2 ANQGSEA. V was pared by 5 bases and J by 1 base, with 13 bases of the junction left unmatched. The CDR3 consists of 16 residues. CDR3 loop: CSVTAPLRDSNYGYTF. The DNA for the CDR3 is TGCAGCGTTACCGCCCCGCTCCGGGACAGTAACTATGGCTACACCTTC.

This clonotype was seen repeatedly, ten times or more. J is TRBJ2-2 and V is TRBV10-3; the D is unclear. Germline V gene lookup returns CDR1 ENHRY and CDR2 SYGVKD. V lost 4 bases and J lost 2, with 11 bases in between. This CDR3 has 15 residues. CDR3 region: CAISVSPDNTGELFF. CDR3 DNA: TGTGCCATCAGTGTTTCTCCTGACAACACCGGGGAGCTGTTTTTT.

This clonotype was recorded at least ten times. The V gene is TRBV19, the J gene TRBJ2-7; 7 bases align to TRBD2. CDR3 size: 15 residues. Germline V gives CDR1 LNHDA, CDR2 SQIVND (reference sequence). V trimming: 7 bases; J trimming: 3 bases; junction bases outside the gene matches: 12. CDR3 DNA: TGTGCCAGTACCCCCTCTAGCGGAGAATACTACGAGCAGTACTTC. This translates into CASTPSSGEYYEQYF.

This clonotype was detected ten times or more. CDR3 region: CASSSTDTQYF. The CDR3 DNA is TGTGCCAGCAGCAGCACAGATACGCAGTATTTT. The rearrangement links TRBV5-4 to TRBJ2-3, with no clear D. Looked up from germline, CDR1 is SGHNT and CDR2 is YYREEE (reference sequence). V was cut by 4 bases and J by 0 bases, with 0 bases left in between. The CDR3 sequence is 11 residues long.

The CDR3 spells CASSSTRLSNQPQHF. The CDR3 DNA reads as TGTGCCAGCAGTTCGACAAGGTTGAGCAATCAGCCCCAGCATTTT. The chain carries TRBV6-2 or TRBV6-3 and TRBJ1-5, with D hard to call. The CDR3 length is 15 residues. Germline CDR1 MNHEY, CDR2 SVGEGT. V was cut by 4 bases and J by 1 base, with 11 bases left in between.

The rearrangement uses TRBV6-5 and TRBJ1-3; possible D gene TRBD1, 6 bases. V lost 2 bases and J 1 base, leaving 9 bases between the germline ends. CDR3 length: 15 residues. Germline V gives CDR1 MNHEY, CDR2 SVGAGI. CDR3 protein: CASSYDRSSGNTIYF. The CDR3, as DNA: TGTGCCAGCAGTTACGACAGGAGTTCTGGAAACACCATATATTTT.

The chain uses TRBV29-1 and TRBJ2-5; 11 bases map to TRBD1. V was pared by 8 bases and J by 5 bases, with 7 bases of the junction left unmatched. CDR1 and CDR2 from the germline V gene are SQVTM and ANQGSEA. CDR3 length: 13 residues. The CDR3 DNA sequence: TGCAGCACACGGACAGGGGGCAGGGAGACCCAGTACTTC. Translation: CSTRTGGRETQYF.